The clone carrying this T cell receptor beta chain was detected ten times or more. Its antigen is currently unknown. This specimen comes from a study of Graves' ophthalmopathy and Graves' hyperthyroidism. At the level of the study: Specimen type is peripheral blood, obtained at initial diagnosis before any treatment.

As the template, RNA transcripts were used to amplify TCR beta CDR3 regions. First-round RT-PCR with HTBI primers preceded a second-round multiplex PCR. TCRdb processed the multiplex PCR reads anew with MiXCR; each CDR3 protein has one entry. The profile covers about 420,000 distinct CDR3 sequences, with 20% to 25% appearing a single time and under 3.5% taken by the ten largest. Study-wide findings and caveats: Blood was where most expanded thyroid clonotypes above 0.001 frequency also turned up. From stable hyperthyroidism, ophthalmopathy was separated by a 13-signature model with 85% to 90% sensitivity and less than 82% specificity.

What supplied the PBMCs was roughly 11 ml of fresh peripheral blood. The receptor was isolated from a woman aged 18-29 years with stable Graves' hyperthyroidism. Sequencing used peripheral blood.

The CDR3: CASSWLAGEETQYF. The CDR3 nucleotides read TGTGCCAGCAGCTGGTTAGCGGGAGAAGAGACCCAGTACTTC. The J gene is TRBJ2-5, the V gene TRBV7-9, with TRBD2 matching 9 bases. Germline CDR1 and CDR2: SEHNR and FQNEAQ (reference sequence). With V trimmed by 4 bases and J by 3 bases, 3 bases remained unmatched. The CDR3 covers 14 residues.